This TCR beta chain is drawn from a study of early T cells in non-severe SARS-CoV-2 infection. Study overall: RNA in bulk from unsorted whole blood was sequenced, and chains were unpaired.

This clonotype appeared a few times. Antigen specificity is unknown. Findings and caveats of the study: Missing private and CD4 specificities, VDJdb matching favored anti-spike CD8 responses.

Attached unique molecular identifiers marked individual cDNA molecules. TCRdb re-called the 5' RACE reads with MiXCR, one entry per CDR3 protein. Of roughly 120,000 distinct CDR3 sequences in the sample, more than 13% are singletons; the top ten hold 20% to 25%. V lost 7 bases, J lost 7 bases, and 9 bases stayed unmatched. CDR3 length: 14 residues. Germline V lookup: CDR1 SGHRS, CDR2 YFSETQ. The sample was whole blood. This chain uses TRBV5-1 with TRBJ2-1; 9 bases fit TRBD1. This TCR was sampled from an adult who was a healthcare worker with PCR-confirmed SARS-CoV-2 infection or an uninfected control (not recorded which). The CDR3 here is CASGQGPSVNEQFF. The CDR3 coding sequence is TGCGCCAGCGGACAGGGGCCCAGTGTGAATGAGCAGTTCTTC.